This T cell receptor beta chain came from a study of blood T cell repertoires in COVID-19. Study as a whole: The United States, Italy and Spain were the sources of the acute and convalescent COVID-19 samples.

The CDR3 has 13 residues. Per germline, CDR1 LNHDA and CDR2 SQIVND (reference sequence). Trimming removed 4 bases at V and 7 bases at J, with 14 bases between. In the study's own analysis: Reference gene primer amplification gave estimated nucleated cell counts. The table came from immunoSEQ multiplex PCR; TCRdb's copy has only in-frame clones and leaves some out. Clonal size and the V and J genes are those of that table, whereas D and trimming came from the DNA. The sample includes about 170,000 clones, roughly 80% of them seen just once. The genes are TRBV19 and TRBJ2-7, with D maybe TRBD1 (6 bases). This receptor was taken from a man aged 65-85 years with acute or convalescent COVID-19. Material for sequencing was peripheral blood. In DNA form, the CDR3 reads TGTGCCAGTAGTACAGGGGCCCGGGGAGAGCAGTACTTC. Amino acids: CASSTGARGEQYF.